The T cell receptor beta chain described here comes from a study of neurological immune-mediated disorders. TCRdb called the 5' RACE reads again in MiXCR, with one record for every CDR3 protein. The sample records 80,000 to 95,000 distinct CDR3 sequences, approximately 4% being singletons. This clonotype was recorded a few times. A clone one base away is much larger, so this may be a read error. CDR3 size: 13 residues. Germline V lookup: CDR1 LGHDT, CDR2 YNNKEL (reference sequence). With 8 bases removed from V and 1 base from J, the gap between germline ends came to 11 bases. The rearrangement uses TRBV3-1 and TRBJ1-1; TRBD1 might be the D (5 bases). The source is a woman aged 45-65 years with multiple sclerosis. The sample taken for sequencing was PBMCs. The CDR3 DNA follows: TGTGCCAGCGGGGGAAAGCCGAACACTGAAGCTTTCTTT. It yields the protein CASGGKPNTEAFF.